This T cell receptor (beta chain) appears in the sequencing data of a study of CD8 T cells in Susac syndrome (dated by TCRdb to about 2019). About the full investigation: Among the sequenced Susac syndrome patients, roughly six had clinically active disease and roughly eight were in clinical remission. At blood withdrawal, Susac syndrome patients were therapy-naive, treated with corticosteroids (with IVIg additionally given to some), or treated with IVIg alone. The study used repertoire sequencing to test whether antigen drove CD8+ T cell activation and differentiation in Susac syndrome.

Overall study results and their limits: In the CD4+ T cell repertoire of Susac syndrome patients, clonal expansion was not detected. The number of individuals in the TCR sequencing and HLA analysis was recognized as being relatively small.

This clonotype was recorded only once. No antigen is known for it. The input lacks base qualities; no much larger clone sits a single base away. A single read offers scant evidence. RNA was extracted using the RNeasy kit, and about 0.45 to 1 ug of the RNA was reverse transcribed with random hexamers. The immunoSEQ multiplex PCR assay, which covers 54 Vbeta and 13 Jbeta segments, was used to amplify TCR beta CDR3 regions. Bias from PCR amplification was corrected by using a synthetic template baseline for primer optimization and for computational correction. On the study's bioinformatics: Reads were assigned to V, D and J genes according to IMGT and analyzed in immunoSEQ Analyzer, with only productive sequences retained. To calculate clonality, Shannon entropy was normalized by log2 of the number of productive unique sequences and then subtracted from one. Public and private clones were assessed among the 100 most prevalent clones of each patient and control. A clone was defined as Susac-specific if it was absent from the healthy and MS cohorts, from 950 to 1,300 published viral clones and from other ImmuneACCESS disease sequences. Using fastp trimming at Q25 and MiXCR clonotype assembly, TCRdb reanalyzed the public sequencing data and kept in-frame beta chains. Entries are consolidated by CDR3 protein sequence, retaining the most common genes and DNA. In this record, the V and J calls reflect TCRdb's handling and not the investigators' own analysis. The sample table records 170,000 or so distinct CDR3 sequences; approximately 95% of these occur just once. Together, the top ten hold 0.1% to 0.15% of the sample.

Peripheral blood CD8+ and CD4+ T cells from healthy donors, Susac syndrome patients and multiple sclerosis patients were profiled by high-throughput TCR beta sequencing. The Susac syndrome patients fulfilled recently defined diagnostic criteria for either definite or probable disease. CD8+ TEMRA cells were enriched by FACS, while bulk CD8+ and CD4+ T cells were purified by magnetic negative isolation. Blood was drawn into EDTA tubes, processed within 24 hours, and PBMCs were isolated by density gradient centrifugation. PBMCs destined for TCR sequencing were cryopreserved in liquid nitrogen and later thawed in a 37 °C water bath. A purity of at least 90% was achieved for sorted or isolated CD4+, CD8+ and CD8+ TEMRA cells. Sequenced input: CD4+ T cells from PBMCs. This clonotype originated in a human donor with Susac syndrome.

The nucleotide sequence is given as TGTGCCAGCAGCCTTTCACAGGGTCTGCGGACCGGGGAGCTGTTTTTT. Protein translation: CASSLSQGLRTGELFF. Here the chain combines TRBV3-1 and TRBJ2-2; matching of 6 bases hints at TRBD1 as the D gene. The CDR3 contains 16 residues, cysteine and phenylalanine counted. Only the CDR3 DNA stays, 48 bases, in frame from base 1. Cut back by 4 bases and 5 bases, the V and J ends lie 17 bases apart. CDR1 LGHDT and CDR2 YNNKEL were looked up in the germline V gene (reference sequence).